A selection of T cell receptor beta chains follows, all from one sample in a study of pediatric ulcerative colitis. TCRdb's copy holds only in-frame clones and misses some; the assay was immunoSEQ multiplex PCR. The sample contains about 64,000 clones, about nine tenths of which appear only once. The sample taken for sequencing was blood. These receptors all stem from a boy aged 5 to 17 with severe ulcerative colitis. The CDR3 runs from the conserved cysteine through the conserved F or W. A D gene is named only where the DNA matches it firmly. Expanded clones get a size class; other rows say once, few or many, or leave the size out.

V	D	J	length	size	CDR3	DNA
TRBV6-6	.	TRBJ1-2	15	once	CASSSKPGSDYGYTF	TGTGCCAGCAGTTCAAAACCGGGCTCAGACTATGGCTACACCTTC
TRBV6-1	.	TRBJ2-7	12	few	CASWREAHEQYF	TGTGCCAGCTGGCGGGAAGCCCACGAGCAGTACTTC
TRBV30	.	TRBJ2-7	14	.	CACGGGTVAYEQYF	TGTGCCTGTGGCGGCGGGACGGTTGCCTACGAGCAGTACTTC
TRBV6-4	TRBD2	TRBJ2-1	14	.	CASSGTSGSDEQFF	TGTGCCAGCAGCGGGACTAGCGGGAGCGATGAGCAGTTCTTC
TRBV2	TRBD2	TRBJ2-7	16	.	CASSDMTSGRTYEQYF	TGTGCCAGCAGTGACATGACTAGCGGGAGGACTTACGAGCAGTACTTC
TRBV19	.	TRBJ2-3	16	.	CATSAGRGGRTDTQYF	TGTGCCACCTCAGCGGGTAGGGGGGGGCGCACAGATACGCAGTATTTT
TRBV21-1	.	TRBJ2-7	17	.	CASRGDRSQGSLYEQYF	TGTGCCAGCAGGGGGGACCGAAGCCAGGGGTCTTTGTACGAGCAGTACTTC
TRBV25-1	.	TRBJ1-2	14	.	CASSTTQADYGYTF	TGTGCCAGCAGTACGACACAGGCGGACTATGGCTACACCTTC
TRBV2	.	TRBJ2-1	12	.	CASKEGYNEQFF	TGTGCCAGCAAGGAAGGGTACAATGAGCAGTTCTTC
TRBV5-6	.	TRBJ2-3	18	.	CASSLVLRRTDTTDTQYF	TGTGCCAGCAGCTTGGTTCTTAGGCGGACTGACACCACAGATACGCAGTATTTT
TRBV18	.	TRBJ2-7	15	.	CASSPGRGGVYEQYF	TGTGCCAGCTCACCAGGCCGAGGAGGGGTCTACGAGCAGTACTTC
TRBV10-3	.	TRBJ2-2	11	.	CASKESGELFF	TGTGCCAGCAAGGAGTCCGGGGAGCTGTTTTTT
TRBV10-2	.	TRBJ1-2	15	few	CASSETTGDGPGYTF	TGCGCCAGCAGTGAGACGACAGGAGACGGTCCTGGCTACACCTTC
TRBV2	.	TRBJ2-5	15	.	CASSGVGQGLETQYF	TGTGCCAGCAGTGGGGTCGGGCAAGGCTTGGAGACCCAGTACTTC
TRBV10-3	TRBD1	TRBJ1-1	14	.	CAISSGTGNTEAFF	TGTGCCATCAGCTCCGGGACAGGGAATACTGAAGCTTTCTTT
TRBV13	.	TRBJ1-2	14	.	CASSGTSSGYGYTF	TGTGCCAGCAGCGGGACATCTTCCGGCTATGGCTACACCTTC
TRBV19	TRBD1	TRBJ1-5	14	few	CASTMDRTAQPQHF	TGTGCCAGTACCATGGACAGGACGGCTCAGCCCCAGCATTTT
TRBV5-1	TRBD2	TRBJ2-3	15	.	CASSGLAGGTDTQYF	TGCGCCAGCTCCGGGCTCGCGGGAGGTACAGATACGCAGTATTTT
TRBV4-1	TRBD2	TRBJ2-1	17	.	CASRLRSAGVSHNEQFF	TGCGCCAGCAGGCTCCGCTCGGCGGGAGTATCGCACAATGAGCAGTTCTTC
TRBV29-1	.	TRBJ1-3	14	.	CSAVGQSSGNTIYF	TGCAGCGCAGTGGGGCAGTCGTCTGGAAACACCATATATTTT
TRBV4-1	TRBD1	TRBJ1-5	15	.	CASSPSGTGDQPQHF	TGCGCCAGCAGCCCGTCCGGGACAGGGGATCAGCCCCAGCATTTT
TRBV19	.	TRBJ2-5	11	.	CASSREETQYF	TGTGCCAGTAGTAGGGAAGAGACCCAGTACTTC
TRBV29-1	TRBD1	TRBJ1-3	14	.	CSVVGQGKGNTIYF	TGCAGCGTTGTCGGACAGGGCAAGGGAAACACCATATATTTT
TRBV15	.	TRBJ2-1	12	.	CATSRETNEQFF	TGTGCCACCAGCAGAGAGACAAATGAGCAGTTCTTC
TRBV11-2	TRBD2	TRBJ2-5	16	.	CASSFYAGGPQETQYF	TGTGCCAGCAGCTTCTACGCGGGAGGGCCGCAAGAGACCCAGTACTTC
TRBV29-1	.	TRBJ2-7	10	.	CSVGVGEQYF	TGCAGCGTGGGAGTGGGCGAGCAGTACTTC
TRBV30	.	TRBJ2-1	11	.	CVLDYGNEQFF	TGTGTTCTGGATTACGGCAATGAGCAGTTCTTC
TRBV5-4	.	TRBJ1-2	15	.	CASSVVGIADYGYTF	TGTGCCAGCAGCGTGGTTGGGATCGCAGACTATGGCTACACCTTC
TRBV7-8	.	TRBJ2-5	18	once	CASSLQIGRESSKETQYF	TGTGCCAGCAGCTTACAAATTGGACGGGAAAGTAGTAAAGAGACCCAGTACTTC
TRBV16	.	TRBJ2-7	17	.	CASSQSMGRGNYYEQYF	TGTGCCAGCAGCCAATCGATGGGCAGGGGTAACTACTACGAGCAGTACTTC
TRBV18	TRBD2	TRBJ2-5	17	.	CASSPASTGGLVKTQYF	TGTGCCAGCTCACCAGCGTCAACGGGAGGTTTGGTAAAGACCCAGTACTTC
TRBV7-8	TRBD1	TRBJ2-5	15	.	CASSLGHRGQETQYF	TGTGCCAGCAGCTTAGGGCACAGGGGGCAAGAGACCCAGTACTTC
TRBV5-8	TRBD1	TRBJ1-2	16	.	CASTVDRVKSNYGYTF	TGTGCCAGCACCGTCGACAGGGTAAAATCGAACTATGGCTACACCTTC
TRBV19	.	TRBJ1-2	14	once	CASSITATVYGYTF	TGTGCCAGTAGTATAACAGCCACTGTCTATGGCTACACCTTC
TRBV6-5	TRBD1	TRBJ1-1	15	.	CASIQDRGRNTEAFF	TGTGCCAGCATCCAGGACAGGGGGAGAAACACTGAAGCTTTCTTT
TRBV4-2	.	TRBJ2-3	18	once	CASSQDSWSGYGTDTQYF	TGTGCCAGCAGCCAAGATTCATGGTCGGGGTACGGCACAGATACGCAGTATTTT
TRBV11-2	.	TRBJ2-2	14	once	CASSRQVLVGELFF	TGTGCCAGCAGCCGCCAGGTACTGGTCGGGGAGCTGTTTTTT
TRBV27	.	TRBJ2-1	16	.	CASSPADQRYYNEQFF	TGTGCCAGCAGTCCCGCGGACCAGCGGTACTACAATGAGCAGTTCTTC
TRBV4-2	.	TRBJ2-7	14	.	CARSQDLGDYEQYF	TGTGCCCGCAGCCAAGATCTGGGAGATTACGAGCAGTACTTC
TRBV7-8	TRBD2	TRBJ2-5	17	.	CASSYGWREGQSETQYF	TGTGCCAGCAGCTACGGATGGCGGGAGGGCCAGAGTGAGACCCAGTACTTC
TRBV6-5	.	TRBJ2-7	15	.	CASSYQDPSRYEQYF	TGTGCCAGCAGTTATCAGGACCCTAGCCGCTACGAGCAGTACTTC
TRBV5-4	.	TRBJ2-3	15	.	CASSPGYARTDTQYF	TGTGCCAGCAGCCCGGGCTACGCCCGCACAGATACGCAGTATTTT
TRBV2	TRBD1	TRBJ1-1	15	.	CASRPTQGAGTEAFF	TGTGCCAGCAGGCCGACCCAGGGGGCCGGTACTGAAGCTTTCTTT
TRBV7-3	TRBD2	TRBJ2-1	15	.	CASSLLGLGESEQFF	TGTGCCAGCAGCTTATTAGGACTAGGTGAATCTGAGCAGTTCTTC
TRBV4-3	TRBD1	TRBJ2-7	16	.	CASSQDFPDRGYEQYF	TGCGCCAGCAGCCAAGATTTTCCCGACAGGGGCTACGAGCAGTACTTC
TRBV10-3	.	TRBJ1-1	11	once	CAGGSGTEAFF	TGTGCCGGCGGCTCGGGGACTGAAGCTTTCTTT
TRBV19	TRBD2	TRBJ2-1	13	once	CASTPVAGGQQFF	TGTGCCAGTACCCCAGTAGCGGGAGGCCAGCAGTTCTTC
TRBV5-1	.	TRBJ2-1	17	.	CASTPTPGSGRHNEQFF	TGCGCCAGCACCCCGACCCCCGGTTCGGGACGCCACAATGAGCAGTTCTTC